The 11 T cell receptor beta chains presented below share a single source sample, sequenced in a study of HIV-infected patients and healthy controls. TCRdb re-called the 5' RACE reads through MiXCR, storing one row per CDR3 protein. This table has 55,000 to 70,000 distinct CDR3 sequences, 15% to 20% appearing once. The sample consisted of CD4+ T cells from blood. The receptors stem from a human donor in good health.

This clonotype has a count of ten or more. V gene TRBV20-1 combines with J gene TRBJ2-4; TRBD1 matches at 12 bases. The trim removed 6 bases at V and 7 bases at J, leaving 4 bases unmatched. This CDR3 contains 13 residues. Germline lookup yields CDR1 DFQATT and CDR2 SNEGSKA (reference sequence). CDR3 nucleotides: TGCAGTGCGGTGGGACAGGGGGCGAACATTCAGTACTTC. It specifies CSAVGQGANIQYF.

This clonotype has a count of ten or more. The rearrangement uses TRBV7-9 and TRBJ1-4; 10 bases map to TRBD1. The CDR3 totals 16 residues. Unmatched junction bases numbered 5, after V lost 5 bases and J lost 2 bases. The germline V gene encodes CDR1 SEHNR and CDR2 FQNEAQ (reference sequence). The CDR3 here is CASSPGQGVTNEKLFF. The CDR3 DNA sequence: TGTGCCAGCAGCCCCGGACAGGGGGTTACTAATGAAAAACTGTTTTTT.

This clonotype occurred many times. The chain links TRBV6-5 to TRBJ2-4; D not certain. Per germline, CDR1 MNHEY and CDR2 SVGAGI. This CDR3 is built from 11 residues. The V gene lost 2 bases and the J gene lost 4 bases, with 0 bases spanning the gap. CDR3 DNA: TGTGCCAGCAGTTACAAAAACATTCAGTACTTC. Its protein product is CASSYKNIQYF.

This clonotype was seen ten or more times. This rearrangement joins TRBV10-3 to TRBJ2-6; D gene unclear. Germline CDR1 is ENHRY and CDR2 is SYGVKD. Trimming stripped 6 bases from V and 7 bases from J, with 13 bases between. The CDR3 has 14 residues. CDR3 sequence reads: CAISGSSDANVLTF. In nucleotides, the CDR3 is TGTGCCATCAGCGGATCTAGTGATGCCAACGTCCTGACTTTC.

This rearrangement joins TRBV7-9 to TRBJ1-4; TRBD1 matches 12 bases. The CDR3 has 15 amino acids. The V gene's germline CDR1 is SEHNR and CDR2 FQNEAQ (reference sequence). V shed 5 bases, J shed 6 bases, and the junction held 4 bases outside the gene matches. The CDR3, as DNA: TGTGCCAGCAGCCCTGGGACAGGGGGCTATGAAAAACTGTTTTTT. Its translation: CASSPGTGGYEKLFF. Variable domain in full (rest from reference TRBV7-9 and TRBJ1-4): DTGVSQNPRHKITKRGQNVTFRCDPISEHNRLYWYRQTLGQGPEFLTYFQNEAQLEKSRLLSDRFSAERPKGSFSTLEIQRTEQGDSAMYLCASSPGTGGYEKLFFGSGTQLSVL.

The chain's CDR3 is CAWSEGVDEKLFF. The DNA for the CDR3 is TGTGCCTGGAGTGAGGGTGTCGATGAAAAACTGTTTTTT. This chain links TRBV30 with TRBJ1-4; D ambiguous. This CDR3 comprises 13 residues. V was clipped by 1 base and J by 6 bases, with 9 bases between them. CDR1 is GTSNPN, CDR2 SVGIG, per germline (reference sequence).

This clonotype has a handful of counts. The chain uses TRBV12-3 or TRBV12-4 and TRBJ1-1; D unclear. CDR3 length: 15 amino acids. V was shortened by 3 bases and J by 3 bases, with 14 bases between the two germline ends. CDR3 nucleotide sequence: TGTGCCAGCAGTTTTTCGGGAGGTCGGTACACTGAAGCTTTCTTT. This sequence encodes CASSFSGGRYTEAFF.

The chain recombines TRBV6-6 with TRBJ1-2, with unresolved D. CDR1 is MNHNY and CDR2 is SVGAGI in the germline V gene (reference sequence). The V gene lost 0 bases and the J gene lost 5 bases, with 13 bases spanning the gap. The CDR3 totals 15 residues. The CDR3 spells CASSYSGPPGYGYTF. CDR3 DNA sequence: TGTGCCAGCAGTTACTCCGGGCCACCTGGATATGGCTACACCTTC.

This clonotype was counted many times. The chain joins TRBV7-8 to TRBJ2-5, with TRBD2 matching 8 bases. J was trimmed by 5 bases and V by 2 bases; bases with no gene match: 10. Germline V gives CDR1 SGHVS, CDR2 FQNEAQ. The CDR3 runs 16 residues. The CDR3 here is CASSLNQRELRETQYF. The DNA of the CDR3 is TGTGCCAGCAGCTTAAATCAGCGGGAGTTACGGGAGACCCAGTACTTC. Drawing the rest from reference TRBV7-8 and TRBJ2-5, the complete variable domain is GAGVSQSPRYKVAKRGQDVALRCDPISGHVSLFWYQQALGQGPEFLTYFQNEAQLDKSGLPSDRFFAERPEGSVSTLKIQRTQQEDSAVYLCASSLNQRELRETQYFGPGTRLLVL.

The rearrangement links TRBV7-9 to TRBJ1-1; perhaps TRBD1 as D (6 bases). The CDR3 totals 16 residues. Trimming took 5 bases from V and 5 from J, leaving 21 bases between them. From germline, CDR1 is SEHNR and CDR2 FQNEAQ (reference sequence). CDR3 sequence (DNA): TGTGCCAGCAGCGTCCTTGGCGGGGGCAAGGGGACTGAAGCTTTCTTT. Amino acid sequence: CASSVLGGGKGTEAFF.

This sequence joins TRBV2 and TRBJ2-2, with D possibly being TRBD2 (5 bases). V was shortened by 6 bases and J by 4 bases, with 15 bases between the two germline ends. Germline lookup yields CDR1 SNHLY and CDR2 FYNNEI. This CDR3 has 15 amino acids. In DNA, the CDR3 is TGTGCCAGCAGAGTGACGGACTCGAGCACCGGGGAGCTGTTTTTT. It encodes CASRVTDSSTGELFF.